The rows below give T cell receptor beta chains drawn from one sample of a study of OX40 agonist ivuxolimab in advanced cancers. Here immunoSEQ multiplex PCR was the method, and the copy in TCRdb shows in-frame clones only, minus some. The table lists tens of thousands of clones, 84% of them singletons. Sequences were derived from CD4+ or CD8+ T cells sorted from blood, sampled in a trial of the OX40 agonist ivuxolimab. Receptors were obtained from an adult with an advanced solid tumor such as melanoma, head and neck, liver or kidney cancer. Both conserved end residues are part of each CDR3. Fields, in order: D gene, V gene, clone size, J gene, CDR3 protein, CDR3 DNA. D genes are given only for firm matches. Not every row has a clone size; where given, it reads once, few, many or a size class.

d_gene: TRBD2
v_gene: TRBV5-4
abundance: NA
j_gene: TRBJ2-3
CDR3aa: CASSSSSGLAARTQYF
CDR3nt: TGTGCCAGCAGCTCCTCATCGGGACTAGCTGCAAGGACGCAGTATTTT

d_gene: NA
v_gene: TRBV18
abundance: few
j_gene: TRBJ1-6
CDR3aa: CASSPLRRGGDSPLHF
CDR3nt: TGTGCCAGCTCACCACTACGGAGGGGAGGCGATTCACCCCTCCACTTT

d_gene: NA
v_gene: TRBV5-4
abundance: NA
j_gene: TRBJ2-7
CDR3aa: CASSFQGSKSSYEQYF
CDR3nt: TGTGCCAGCAGCTTTCAGGGGAGTAAGAGTTCCTACGAGCAGTACTTC

d_gene: NA
v_gene: TRBV7-8
abundance: NA
j_gene: TRBJ2-7
CDR3aa: CASSLGQQQQYF
CDR3nt: TGTGCCAGCAGCTTGGGGCAGCAGCAGCAGTACTTC

d_gene: TRBD1
v_gene: TRBV6-1
abundance: NA
j_gene: TRBJ2-4
CDR3aa: CASRDRDRVNIQYF
CDR3nt: TGTGCCAGCAGGGACCGGGACAGGGTGAACATTCAGTACTTC

d_gene: TRBD1
v_gene: TRBV5-1
abundance: once
j_gene: TRBJ2-1
CDR3aa: CASSHGDSSYNEQFF
CDR3nt: TGCGCCAGCAGCCATGGGGACAGCTCCTACAATGAGCAGTTCTTC

d_gene: NA
v_gene: TRBV29-1
abundance: NA
j_gene: TRBJ1-2
CDR3aa: CSVLGLKYGYTF
CDR3nt: TGCAGCGTTTTGGGTCTAAAATATGGCTACACCTTC

d_gene: NA
v_gene: TRBV7-2
abundance: few
j_gene: TRBJ1-3
CDR3aa: CASSLDQGNGNTIYF
CDR3nt: TGTGCCAGCAGCTTAGATCAGGGGAATGGAAACACCATATATTTT

d_gene: NA
v_gene: TRBV10-3
abundance: NA
j_gene: TRBJ1-4
CDR3aa: CAISENPGGAGEKLFF
CDR3nt: TGTGCCATCAGTGAGAATCCCGGGGGGGCCGGTGAAAAACTGTTTTTT

d_gene: TRBD2
v_gene: TRBV4-1
abundance: NA
j_gene: TRBJ2-1
CDR3aa: CASSQFVAGGPYFDEQFF
CDR3nt: TGCGCCAGCAGCCAGTTCGTAGCGGGGGGGCCTTATTTCGATGAGCAGTTCTTC

d_gene: TRBD1
v_gene: TRBV6-1
abundance: NA
j_gene: TRBJ1-4
CDR3aa: CASSEPMGQGREKLFF
CDR3nt: TGTGCCAGCAGTGAACCAATGGGACAGGGGAGGGAAAAACTGTTTTTT

d_gene: NA
v_gene: TRBV27
abundance: NA
j_gene: TRBJ2-7
CDR3aa: CASSLTGGTAPYEQYF
CDR3nt: TGTGCCAGCAGTTTAACAGGAGGGACAGCCCCCTACGAGCAGTACTTC

d_gene: TRBD2
v_gene: TRBV6-5
abundance: NA
j_gene: TRBJ2-5
CDR3aa: CASSYEAGGVETQYF
CDR3nt: TGTGCCAGCAGTTACGAAGCGGGGGGCGTGGAGACCCAGTACTTC

d_gene: NA
v_gene: TRBV12-2
abundance: NA
j_gene: TRBJ1-2
CDR3aa: CASRFPGTGDDGYTF
CDR3nt: TGTGCAAGTCGCTTCCCCGGGACAGGGGACGATGGCTACACCTTC

d_gene: NA
v_gene: TRBV9
abundance: NA
j_gene: TRBJ2-1
CDR3aa: CASSVGSRVSSYNEQFF
CDR3nt: TGTGCCAGCAGCGTAGGCTCACGCGTGAGCTCCTACAATGAGCAGTTCTTC

d_gene: TRBD1
v_gene: TRBV5-1
abundance: NA
j_gene: TRBJ1-1
CDR3aa: CASSKTGQGAITSVNTEAFF
CDR3nt: TGCGCCAGCAGCAAAACCGGACAGGGGGCGATAACTTCAGTGAACACTGAAGCTTTCTTT